By share, the clone carrying this TCR beta chain ranks as medium-sized. Its antigen is unknown. Survey-level immunoSEQ v3.0 assays were run. Libraries were prepared by immunoSEQ multiplex PCR; TCRdb keeps only in-frame clonotypes and omits some of them. This sample yields 23,000 or so clones, of which around 79% are seen a single time; less than 6% belongs to the top ten. The germline V gene has CDR1 SNHLY and CDR2 FYNNEI. With V trimmed by 7 bases and J by 2 bases, 14 bases remained unmatched. This CDR3 region has 16 residues. The sample comes from a study of long-term antiretroviral therapy in people with HIV. Regarding the study as a whole: Repertoires with HIV possessed tighter CDR3 length spans than those of controls. Clones that had undergone expansion before ART prevailed in the repertoire throughout all time points.

The sample consisted of unsorted PBMCs, taken 0.3 years after starting antiretroviral therapy. The chain recombines TRBV2 with TRBJ2-7, with 7 bases aligning to TRBD2. The TCR originated in a man in his fifties or sixties with HIV. The CDR3 region has the DNA TGTGCCAGCATGGGCAGGGAGGGAGAAGAAGCCTACGAGCAGTACTTC. Its translation is CASMGREGEEAYEQYF.